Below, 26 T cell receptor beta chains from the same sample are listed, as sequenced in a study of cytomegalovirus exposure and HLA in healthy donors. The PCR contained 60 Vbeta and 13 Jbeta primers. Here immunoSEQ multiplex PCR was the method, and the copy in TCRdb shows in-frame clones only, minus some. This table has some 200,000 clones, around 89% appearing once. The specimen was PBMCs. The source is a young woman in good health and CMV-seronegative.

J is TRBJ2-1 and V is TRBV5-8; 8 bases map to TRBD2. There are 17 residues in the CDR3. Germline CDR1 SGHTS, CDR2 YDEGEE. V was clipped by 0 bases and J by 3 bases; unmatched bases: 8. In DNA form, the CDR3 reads TGTGCCAGCAGCTTGGGGGCCACTAGCGGAAACTACAATGAGCAGTTCTTC. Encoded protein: CASSLGATSGNYNEQFF.

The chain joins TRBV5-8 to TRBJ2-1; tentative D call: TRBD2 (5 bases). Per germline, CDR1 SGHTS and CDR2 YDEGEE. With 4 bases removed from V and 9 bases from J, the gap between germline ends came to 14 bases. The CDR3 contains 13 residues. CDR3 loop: CASSPTGISEQFF. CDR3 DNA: TGTGCCAGCAGCCCGACGGGGATCAGTGAGCAGTTCTTC.

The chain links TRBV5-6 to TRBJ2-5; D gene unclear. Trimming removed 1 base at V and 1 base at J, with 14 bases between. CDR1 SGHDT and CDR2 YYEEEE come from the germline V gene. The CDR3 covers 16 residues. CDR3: CASSLFRGDFQETQYF. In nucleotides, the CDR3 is TGTGCCAGCAGCTTGTTCAGAGGAGATTTCCAAGAGACCCAGTACTTC. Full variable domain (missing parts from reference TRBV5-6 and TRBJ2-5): DAGVTQSPTHLIKTRGQQVTLRCSPKSGHDTVSWYQQALGQGPQFIFQYYEEEERQRGNFPDRFSGHQFPNYSSELNVNALLLGDSALYLCASSLFRGDFQETQYFGPGTRLLVL.

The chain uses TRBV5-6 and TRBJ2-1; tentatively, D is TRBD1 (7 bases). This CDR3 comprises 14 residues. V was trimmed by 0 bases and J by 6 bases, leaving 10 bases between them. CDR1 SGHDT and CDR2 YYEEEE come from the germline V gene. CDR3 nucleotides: TGTGCCAGCAGCTTGGACAGGGGAGGCAATGAGCAGTTCTTC. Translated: CASSLDRGGNEQFF.

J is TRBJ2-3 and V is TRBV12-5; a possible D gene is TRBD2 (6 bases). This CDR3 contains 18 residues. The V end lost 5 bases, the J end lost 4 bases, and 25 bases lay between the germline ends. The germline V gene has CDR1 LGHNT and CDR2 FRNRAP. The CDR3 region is CASGLPPVGDSRADTQYF. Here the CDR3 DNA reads TGTGCTAGTGGTCTCCCGCCCGTGGGGGACTCCAGGGCAGATACGCAGTATTTT.

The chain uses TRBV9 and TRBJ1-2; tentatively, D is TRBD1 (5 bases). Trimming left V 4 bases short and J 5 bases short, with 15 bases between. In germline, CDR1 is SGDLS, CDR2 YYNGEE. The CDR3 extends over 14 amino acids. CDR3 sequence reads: CASSIQALPYGYTF. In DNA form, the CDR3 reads TGTGCCAGCAGCATACAGGCCCTACCTTATGGCTACACCTTC.

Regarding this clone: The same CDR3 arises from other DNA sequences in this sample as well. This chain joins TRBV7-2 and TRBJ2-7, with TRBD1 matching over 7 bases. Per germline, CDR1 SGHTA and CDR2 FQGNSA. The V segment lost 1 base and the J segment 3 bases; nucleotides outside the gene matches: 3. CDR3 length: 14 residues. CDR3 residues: CASSLDRGYYEQYF. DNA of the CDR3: TGTGCCAGCAGCTTAGACAGGGGTTACTACGAGCAGTACTTC.

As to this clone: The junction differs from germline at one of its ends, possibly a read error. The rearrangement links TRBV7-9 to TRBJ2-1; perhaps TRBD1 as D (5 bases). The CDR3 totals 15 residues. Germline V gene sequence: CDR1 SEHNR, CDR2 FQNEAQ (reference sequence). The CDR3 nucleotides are TGTTCCAGCAGCCCCCAGGACACGCCCTACAATGAGCAGTTCTTC. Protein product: CSSSPQDTPYNEQFF.

The CDR3 loop reads CASSRDFNYGYTF. CDR3 nucleotides: TGTGCCAGCAGTCGGGACTTTAACTATGGCTACACCTTC. V and J are TRBV11-2 and TRBJ1-2, with a possible D match to TRBD1 (5 bases). Germline CDR1 and CDR2: SGHAT and FQNNGV. The CDR3 covers 13 residues. The V and J ends lost 6 bases and 1 base respectively, with 9 bases between them.

The CDR3 spells CASSFSSSPDTQYF. CDR3 coding DNA: TGCGCCAGCAGCTTTAGTAGCTCCCCAGATACGCAGTATTTT. V gene TRBV5-1 combines with J gene TRBJ2-3; D call uncertain. CDR3 length: 14 amino acids. The V gene's germline CDR1 is SGHRS and CDR2 YFSETQ. The V gene lost 2 bases and the J gene lost 4 bases, with 11 bases spanning the gap.

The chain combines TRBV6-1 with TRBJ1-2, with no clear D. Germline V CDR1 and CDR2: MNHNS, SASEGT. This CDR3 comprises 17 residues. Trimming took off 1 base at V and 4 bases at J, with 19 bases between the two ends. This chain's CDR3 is CASSEVEALSRVYGYTF. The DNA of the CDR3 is TGTGCCAGCAGTGAAGTTGAAGCCCTGTCCCGGGTCTATGGCTACACCTTC.

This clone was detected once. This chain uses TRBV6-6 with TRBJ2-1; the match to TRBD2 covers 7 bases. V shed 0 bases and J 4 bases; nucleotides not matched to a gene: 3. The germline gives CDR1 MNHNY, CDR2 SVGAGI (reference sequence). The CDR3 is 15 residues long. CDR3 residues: CASSYSGGGYNEQFF. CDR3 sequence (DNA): TGTGCCAGCAGTTACTCGGGCGGGGGATACAATGAGCAGTTCTTC.

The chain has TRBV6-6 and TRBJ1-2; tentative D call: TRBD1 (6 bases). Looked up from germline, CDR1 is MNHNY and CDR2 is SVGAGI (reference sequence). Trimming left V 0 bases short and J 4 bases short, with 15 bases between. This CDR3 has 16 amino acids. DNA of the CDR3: TGTGCCAGCAGTTACTCGAGGACAGCGGAGACCTATGGCTACACCTTC. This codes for CASSYSRTAETYGYTF.

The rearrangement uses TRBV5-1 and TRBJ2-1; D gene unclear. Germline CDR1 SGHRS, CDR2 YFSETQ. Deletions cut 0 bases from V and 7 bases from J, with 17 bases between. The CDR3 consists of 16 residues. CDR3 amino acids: CASSLVPTGGQNEQFF. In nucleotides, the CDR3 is TGCGCCAGCAGCTTGGTCCCGACTGGCGGCCAGAATGAGCAGTTCTTC. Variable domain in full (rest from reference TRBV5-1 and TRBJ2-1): KAGVTQTPRYLIKTRGQQVTLSCSPISGHRSVSWYQQTPGQGLQFLFEYFSETQRNKGNFPGRFSGRQFSNSRSEMNVSTLELGDSALYLCASSLVPTGGQNEQFFGPGTRLTVL.

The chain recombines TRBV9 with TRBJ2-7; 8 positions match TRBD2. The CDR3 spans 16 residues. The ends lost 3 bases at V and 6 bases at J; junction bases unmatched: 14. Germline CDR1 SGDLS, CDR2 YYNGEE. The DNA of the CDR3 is TGTGCCAGCAGCGCGCCATCGGGGGGGGGTATAGGCGAGCAGTACTTC. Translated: CASSAPSGGGIGEQYF. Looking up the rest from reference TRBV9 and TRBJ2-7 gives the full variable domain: DSGVTQTPKHLITATGQRVTLRCSPRSGDLSVYWYQQSLDQGLQFLIQYYNGEERAKGNILERFSAQQFPDLHSELNLSSLELGDSALYFCASSAPSGGGIGEQYFGPGTRLTVT.

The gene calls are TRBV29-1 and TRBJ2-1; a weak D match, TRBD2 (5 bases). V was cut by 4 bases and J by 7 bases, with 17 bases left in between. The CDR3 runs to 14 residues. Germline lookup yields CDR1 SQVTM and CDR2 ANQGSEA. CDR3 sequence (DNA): TGCAGCGTTGGTGGTGTCGACCGAGGGAATGAGCAGTTCTTC. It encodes CSVGGVDRGNEQFF.

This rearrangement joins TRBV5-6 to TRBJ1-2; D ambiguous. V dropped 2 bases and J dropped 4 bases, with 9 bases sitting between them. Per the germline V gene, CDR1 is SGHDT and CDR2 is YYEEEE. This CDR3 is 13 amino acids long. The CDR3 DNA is TGTGCCAGCAGCTTTTCAGCGATCTATGGCTACACCTTC. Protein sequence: CASSFSAIYGYTF.

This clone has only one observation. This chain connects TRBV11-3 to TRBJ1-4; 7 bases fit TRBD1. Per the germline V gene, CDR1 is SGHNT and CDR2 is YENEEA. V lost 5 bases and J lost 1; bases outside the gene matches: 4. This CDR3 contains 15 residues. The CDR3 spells CASSPYRGTNEKLFF. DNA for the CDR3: TGTGCCAGCAGCCCATACAGGGGAACTAATGAAAAACTGTTTTTT.

CDR3: CASSLTGANYGYTF. The CDR3 DNA follows: TGTGCCAGCAGCTTGACAGGGGCTAACTATGGCTACACCTTC. The chain employs TRBV5-6 and TRBJ1-2, with 7 positions matching TRBD1. Germline CDR1 and CDR2: SGHDT and YYEEEE. The J segment lost 0 bases and the V segment lost 1 base, leaving 0 bases of the junction unmatched. This CDR3 spans 14 amino acids.

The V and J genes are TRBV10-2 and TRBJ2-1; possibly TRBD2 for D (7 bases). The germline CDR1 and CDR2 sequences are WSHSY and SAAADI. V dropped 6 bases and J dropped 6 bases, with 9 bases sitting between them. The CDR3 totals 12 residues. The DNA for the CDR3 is TGCGCCAGCAGGGGGGGGCTCAATGAGCAGTTCTTC. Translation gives CASRGGLNEQFF.

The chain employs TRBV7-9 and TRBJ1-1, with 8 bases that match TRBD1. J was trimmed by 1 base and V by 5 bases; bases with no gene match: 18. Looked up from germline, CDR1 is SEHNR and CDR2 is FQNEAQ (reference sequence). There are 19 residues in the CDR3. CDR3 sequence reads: CASSRMVGQGALGNTEAFF. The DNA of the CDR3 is TGTGCCAGCAGCCGAATGGTTGGGCAGGGGGCACTAGGGAACACTGAAGCTTTCTTT.

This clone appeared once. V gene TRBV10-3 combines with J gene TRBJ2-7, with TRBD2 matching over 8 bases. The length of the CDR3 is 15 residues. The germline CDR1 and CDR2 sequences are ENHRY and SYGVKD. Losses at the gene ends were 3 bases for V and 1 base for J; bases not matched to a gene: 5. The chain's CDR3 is CAISETSGLSYEQYF. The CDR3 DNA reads TGTGCCATCAGTGAAACTAGCGGCCTTTCCTACGAGCAGTACTTC.

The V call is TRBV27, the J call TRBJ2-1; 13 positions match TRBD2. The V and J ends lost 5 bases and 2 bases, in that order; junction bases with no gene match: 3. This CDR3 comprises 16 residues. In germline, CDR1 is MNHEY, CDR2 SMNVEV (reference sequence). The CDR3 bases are TGTGCCAGCAGTCACGGGACTAGCGGGACCTACAATGAGCAGTTCTTC. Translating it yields CASSHGTSGTYNEQFF.

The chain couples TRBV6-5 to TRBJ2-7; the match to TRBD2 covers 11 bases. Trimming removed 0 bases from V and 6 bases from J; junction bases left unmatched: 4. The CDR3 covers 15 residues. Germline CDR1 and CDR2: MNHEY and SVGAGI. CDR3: CASSYSTSGIGEQYF. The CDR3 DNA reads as TGTGCCAGCAGTTACTCGACTAGCGGGATCGGCGAGCAGTACTTC.

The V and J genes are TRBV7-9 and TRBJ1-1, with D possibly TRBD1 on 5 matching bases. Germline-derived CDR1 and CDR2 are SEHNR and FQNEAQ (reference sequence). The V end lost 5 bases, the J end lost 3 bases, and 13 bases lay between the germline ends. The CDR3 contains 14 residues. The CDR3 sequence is CASSASGFYTEAFF. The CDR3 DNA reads TGTGCCAGCAGCGCCTCAGGGTTTTACACTGAAGCTTTCTTT.

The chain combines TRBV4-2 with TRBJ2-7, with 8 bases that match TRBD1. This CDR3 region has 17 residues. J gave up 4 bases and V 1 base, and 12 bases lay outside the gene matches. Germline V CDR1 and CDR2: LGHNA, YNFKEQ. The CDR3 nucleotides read TGTGCCAGCAGCCAAGTGAGTCTTACAGGGGGTCTGTACGAGCAGTACTTC. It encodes CASSQVSLTGGLYEQYF.